This is a list of T cell receptor beta chains from one sample in a study of cytomegalovirus exposure and HLA in healthy donors. Clones were read by immunoSEQ multiplex PCR, and TCRdb kept only the in-frame ones, dropping some. The repertoire holds 160,000 or so clones, with around 88% as singletons. The material sequenced was PBMCs. The receptors stem from a woman aged 18-29 years in good health and CMV-seronegative. The CDR3 runs from the conserved cysteine through the conserved F or W. A D gene is named only where the DNA matches it firmly. Only part of the rows carry a size: once, few, many, or a class if the clone is expanded.

J gene | clone size | CDR3 length | D gene | V gene | CDR3 protein | CDR3 DNA
TRBJ1-1 | - | 12 | - | TRBV4-2 | CASSPPGTEAFF | TGTGCCAGCAGCCCCCCGGGGACTGAAGCTTTCTTT
TRBJ1-3 | - | 12 | - | TRBV14 | CASSQQGNTIYF | TGTGCCAGCAGCCAACAAGGAAACACCATATATTTT
TRBJ2-7 | - | 14 | TRBD2 | TRBV28 | CASSFRDYSYEQYF | TGTGCCAGCAGTTTTCGGGACTACTCCTACGAGCAGTACTTC
TRBJ1-5 | - | 13 | - | TRBV6-1 | CASSDQVNQPQHF | TGTGCCAGCAGTGACCAGGTAAATCAGCCCCAGCATTTT
TRBJ2-7 | - | 15 | - | TRBV9 | CASSPLRTDSYEQYF | TGTGCCAGCAGCCCCCTTCGGACAGATTCCTACGAGCAGTACTTC
TRBJ2-5 | - | 12 | TRBD2 | TRBV30 | CAWSVLRGLEYF | TGTGCCTGGAGTGTACTTAGGGGACTAGAGTACTTC
TRBJ2-4 | - | 12 | - | TRBV2 | CASSEDWNIQYF | TGTGCCAGCAGTGAGGACTGGAACATTCAGTACTTC
TRBJ1-4 | - | 15 | - | TRBV2 | CASSWGQRDNEKLFF | TGTGCCAGCAGTTGGGGACAACGGGATAATGAAAAACTGTTTTTT
TRBJ1-1 | - | 14 | - | TRBV11-2 | CASSLVGGDTEAFF | TGTGCCAGCAGCTTAGTCGGAGGGGACACTGAAGCTTTCTTT
TRBJ1-1 | - | 16 | TRBD1 | TRBV28 | CASSLPGDRSNTEAFF | TGTGCCAGCAGTTTACCGGGGGACAGGTCGAACACTGAAGCTTTCTTT
TRBJ2-1 | - | 15 | TRBD2 | TRBV15 | CATSSSGSPYNEQFF | TGTGCCACCAGTAGTAGCGGGAGTCCCTACAATGAGCAGTTCTTC
TRBJ2-7 | - | 11 | - | TRBV2 | CASSVRYEQYF | TGTGCCAGCAGTGTCCGTTACGAGCAGTACTTC
TRBJ1-2 | - | 15 | - | TRBV2 | CASSSPRGGDYGYTF | TGTGCCAGCAGTTCCCCCCGAGGGGGAGACTATGGCTACACCTTC
TRBJ1-5 | - | 17 | - | TRBV19 | CASSIVGAGLSNQPQHF | TGTGCCAGTAGTATTGTGGGGGCGGGTTTGAGCAATCAGCCCCAGCATTTT
TRBJ1-1 | - | 13 | - | TRBV6-1 | CASGPGGRTEAFF | TGTGCCAGCGGTCCCGGAGGAAGAACTGAAGCTTTCTTT
TRBJ2-5 | - | 13 | - | TRBV6-1 | CASNRQVQETQYF | TGTGCCAGCAACCGACAGGTCCAAGAGACCCAGTACTTC
TRBJ1-2 | - | 13 | - | TRBV7-9 | CAGESVGGYGYTF | TGTGCCGGCGAAAGCGTGGGGGGCTATGGCTACACCTTC
TRBJ2-7 | - | 15 | TRBD2 | TRBV6-5 | CASSRTSGEYYEQYF | TGTGCCAGCAGTAGAACTAGCGGGGAATACTACGAGCAGTACTTC
TRBJ2-7 | - | 14 | - | TRBV18 | CASSPPGLNYEQYF | TGTGCCAGCTCACCACCCGGACTAAACTACGAGCAGTACTTC
TRBJ1-4 | - | 15 | - | TRBV28 | CASSFQTGTNEKLFF | TGTGCCAGCAGTTTTCAGACAGGAACTAATGAAAAACTGTTTTTT
TRBJ1-1 | few | 14 | TRBD1 | TRBV6-1 | CASSRDSGNTEAFF | TGTGCCAGCAGTCGGGACAGTGGGAACACTGAAGCTTTCTTT
TRBJ1-2 | - | 14 | - | TRBV28 | CASSLRGGGKGYTF | TGTGCCAGCAGCCTTCGGGGAGGGGGTAAGGGCTACACCTTC
TRBJ1-3 | - | 14 | - | TRBV30 | CAGARGLGGNTIYF | TGTGCCGGGGCTAGGGGTTTAGGTGGAAACACCATATATTTT
TRBJ2-2 | once | 13 | TRBD2 | TRBV27 | CASSLLAGGELFF | TGTGCCAGCAGTCTCCTAGCGGGCGGGGAGCTGTTTTTT
TRBJ2-7 | - | 15 | - | TRBV27 | CASSMVGTGGLEQYF | TGTGCCAGCAGCATGGTTGGGACCGGGGGATTAGAGCAGTACTTC
TRBJ2-7 | - | 15 | TRBD1 | TRBV5-6 | CASSPWDRRLYEQYF | TGTGCCAGCAGCCCGTGGGACAGGCGGTTGTACGAGCAGTACTTC
TRBJ2-3 | - | 15 | - | TRBV2 | CASSQDRAGTDTQYF | TGTGCCAGCAGCCAAGACAGGGCGGGGACAGATACGCAGTATTTT
TRBJ1-1 | once | 11 | - | TRBV7-8 | CATRIDTEAFF | TGTGCCACCCGCATAGACACTGAAGCTTTCTTT
TRBJ2-5 | - | 15 | - | TRBV7-6 | CASSRLDSAPPWQYF | TGTGCCAGCAGCCGGCTGGACAGCGCACCCCCTTGGCAGTACTTC
TRBJ1-1 | - | 14 | - | TRBV7-3 | CASSSPRDGAEAFF | TGTGCCAGCAGCTCCCCGAGGGATGGGGCTGAAGCTTTCTTT
TRBJ2-6 | - | 16 | TRBD1 | TRBV19 | CASRGTGTMGANVLTF | TGTGCCAGTAGGGGGACAGGGACTATGGGGGCCAACGTCCTGACTTTC
TRBJ1-3 | - | 13 | - | TRBV2 | CASMRHHGNTIYF | TGTGCCAGCATGCGACACCACGGAAACACCATATATTTT
TRBJ1-5 | - | 17 | - | TRBV27 | CASSLSGQSYSNQPQHF | TGTGCCAGCAGTTTATCGGGGCAGTCCTATAGCAATCAGCCCCAGCATTTT
TRBJ2-3 | - | 16 | TRBD1 | TRBV2 | CASSEGTGVRTDTQYF | TGTGCCAGCAGTGAAGGGACAGGGGTTAGGACAGATACGCAGTATTTT
TRBJ2-7 | - | 16 | TRBD2 | TRBV19 | CASSISLAGATYEQYF | TGTGCCAGTAGTATCAGTCTAGCGGGGGCAACCTACGAGCAGTACTTC
TRBJ2-3 | - | 16 | TRBD2 | TRBV28 | CASSPGGAGGLDTQYF | TGTGCCAGCAGTCCCGGTGGAGCGGGGGGTTTGGATACGCAGTATTTT
TRBJ1-5 | - | 13 | - | TRBV7-8 | CASSGSGVQPQHF | TGTGCCAGCAGCGGCTCAGGGGTTCAGCCCCAGCATTTT
TRBJ2-3 | - | 15 | TRBD2 | TRBV28 | CASSTQAGVKDTQYF | TGTGCCAGCAGTACGCAAGCGGGAGTTAAAGATACGCAGTATTTT
TRBJ1-1 | - | 13 | TRBD1 | TRBV15 | CATSRPPQGDAFF | TGTGCCACCAGCAGACCCCCCCAGGGGGACGCTTTCTTT
TRBJ2-2 | - | 14 | TRBD1 | TRBV6-5 | CASGDRANTGELFF | TGTGCCAGCGGGGACAGGGCGAACACCGGGGAGCTGTTTTTT
TRBJ2-1 | once | 16 | TRBD1 | TRBV5-4 | CASSLYRGSSYNEQFF | TGTGCCAGCAGCTTGTACAGGGGCTCCTCCTACAATGAGCAGTTCTTC
TRBJ2-3 | - | 15 | TRBD2 | TRBV18 | CASSPTSGAADTQYF | TGTGCCAGCTCACCGACTAGCGGGGCAGCAGATACGCAGTATTTT
TRBJ2-5 | - | 16 | TRBD1 | TRBV27 | CASSSPGQGSQETQYF | TGTGCCAGCAGTTCACCGGGACAGGGGTCCCAAGAGACCCAGTACTTC
TRBJ2-7 | - | 14 | - | TRBV5-1 | CASSLASEPYEQYF | TGCGCCAGCAGCTTGGCGTCGGAGCCCTACGAGCAGTACTTC
TRBJ1-1 | - | 13 | - | TRBV2 | CASSDQVLAEAFF | TGTGCCAGCAGTGACCAGGTATTGGCTGAAGCTTTCTTT
TRBJ1-1 | once | 14 | - | TRBV5-5 | CASSFGARGTEAFF | TGTGCCAGCAGCTTTGGGGCGCGGGGCACTGAAGCTTTCTTT
TRBJ2-5 | - | 16 | TRBD2 | TRBV2 | CASSPGTSGGAATQYF | TGTGCCAGCAGCCCCGGGACTAGCGGGGGGGCGGCGACCCAGTACTTC
TRBJ2-1 | - | 15 | TRBD2 | TRBV5-1 | CASSFSPGGVDEQFF | TGCGCCAGCAGCTTCTCTCCGGGAGGTGTCGATGAGCAGTTCTTC
TRBJ2-7 | - | 16 | - | TRBV28 | CASSFRFTDQSYEQYF | TGTGCCAGCAGTTTTCGTTTCACAGACCAATCCTACGAGCAGTACTTC
TRBJ2-1 | - | 13 | TRBD2 | TRBV5-6 | CASRAGTRNEQFF | TGTGCCAGCAGAGCCGGGACTAGGAATGAGCAGTTCTTC